The T cell receptor (beta chain) under discussion was sequenced for a study of blood T cell repertoires in COVID-19. The wider study: Sites in the United States, Italy and Spain provided acute and convalescent COVID-19 samples. Sample material is recorded as cDNA or gDNA derived from T cells, B-cell-depleted T cells, or PBMCs.

The CDR3 runs to 15 residues. V lost 1 base and J lost 0, with 9 bases in between. Germline V gene sequence: CDR1 ENHRY, CDR2 SYGVKD. Study processing details: Reference gene primer amplification gave estimated nucleated cell counts. Method: immunoSEQ multiplex PCR; TCRdb's copy keeps in-frame clones and lacks some. V, J and clone size reflect that table, while D and trimming were determined from the DNA. In the table there are some 350,000 clones, about 89% of which are singletons. During active infection, Seattle patients enrolled and were then monitored through disease. Sequenced sample: peripheral blood. The origin of this receptor is a woman between 25 and 40 years old with COVID-19, enrolled during active disease. The V and J genes are TRBV10-3 and TRBJ1-1; D may be TRBD1 (6 bases). The CDR3 DNA follows: TGTGCCATCAGTGAGTGGGGACATTTGAACACTGAAGCTTTCTTT. Translation gives CAISEWGHLNTEAFF.